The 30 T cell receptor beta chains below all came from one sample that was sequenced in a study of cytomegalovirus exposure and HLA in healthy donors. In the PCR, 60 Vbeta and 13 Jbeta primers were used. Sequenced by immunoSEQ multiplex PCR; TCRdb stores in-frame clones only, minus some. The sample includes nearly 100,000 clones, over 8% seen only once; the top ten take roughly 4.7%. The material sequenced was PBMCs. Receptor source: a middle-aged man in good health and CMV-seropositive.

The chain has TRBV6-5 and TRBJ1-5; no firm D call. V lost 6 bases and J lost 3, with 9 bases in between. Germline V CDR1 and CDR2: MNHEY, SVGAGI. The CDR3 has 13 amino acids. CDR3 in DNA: TGTGCCAGCAGGCCCGCGGACAATCAGCCCCAGCATTTT. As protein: CASRPADNQPQHF.

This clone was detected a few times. As DNA, the CDR3 is TGCAGCGTTGTAGGAGGGGGCGAAAAACTGTTTTTT. It translates to CSVVGGGEKLFF. The chain joins TRBV29-1 to TRBJ1-4; 7 bases agree with TRBD1. The CDR3 has 12 amino acids. Germline CDR1 is SQVTM and CDR2 is ANQGSEA. The V segment lost 4 bases and the J segment 8 bases; nucleotides outside the gene matches: 4. Complete variable domain (other parts from reference TRBV29-1 and TRBJ1-4): SAVISQKPSRDICQRGTSLTIQCQVDSQVTMMFWYRQQPGQSLTLIATANQGSEATYESGFVIDKFPISRPNLTFSTLTVSNMSPEDSSIYLCSVVGGGEKLFFGSGTQLSVL.

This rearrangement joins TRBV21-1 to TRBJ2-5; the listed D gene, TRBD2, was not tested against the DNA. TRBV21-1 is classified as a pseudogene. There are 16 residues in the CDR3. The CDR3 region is CASSKEVAGGWETQYF. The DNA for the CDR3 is TGTGCCAGCAGCAAAGAAGTAGCGGGAGGGTGGGAGACCCAGTACTTC.

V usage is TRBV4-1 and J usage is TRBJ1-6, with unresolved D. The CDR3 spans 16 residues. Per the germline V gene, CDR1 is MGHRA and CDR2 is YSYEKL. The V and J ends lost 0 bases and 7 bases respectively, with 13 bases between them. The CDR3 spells CASSQDRRGFNSPLHF. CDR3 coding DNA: TGCGCCAGCAGCCAAGATCGGAGAGGGTTCAATTCACCCCTCCACTTT.

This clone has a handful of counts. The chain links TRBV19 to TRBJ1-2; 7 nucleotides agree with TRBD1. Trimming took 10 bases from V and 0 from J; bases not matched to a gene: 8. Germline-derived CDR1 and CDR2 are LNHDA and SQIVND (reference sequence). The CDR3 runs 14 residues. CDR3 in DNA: TGTGCCAATAGCGACAGGGCGGCTAACTATGGCTACACCTTC. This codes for CANSDRAANYGYTF.

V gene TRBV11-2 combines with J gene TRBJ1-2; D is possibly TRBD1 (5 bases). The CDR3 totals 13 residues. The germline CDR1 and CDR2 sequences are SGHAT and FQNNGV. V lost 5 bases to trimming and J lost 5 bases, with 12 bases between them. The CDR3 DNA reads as TGTGCCAGCAGCAACCCGGGGGGATATGGCTACACCTTC. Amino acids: CASSNPGGYGYTF.

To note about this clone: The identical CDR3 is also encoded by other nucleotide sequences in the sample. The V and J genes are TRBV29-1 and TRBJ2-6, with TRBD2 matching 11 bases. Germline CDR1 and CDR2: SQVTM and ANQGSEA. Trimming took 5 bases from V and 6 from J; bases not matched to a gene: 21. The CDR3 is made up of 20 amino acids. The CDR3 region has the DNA TGCAGCGTTCAAACAACCAGGGGACTAGCGGCCTCTGGGGCGGCCAACGTCCTGACTTTC. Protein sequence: CSVQTTRGLAASGAANVLTF.

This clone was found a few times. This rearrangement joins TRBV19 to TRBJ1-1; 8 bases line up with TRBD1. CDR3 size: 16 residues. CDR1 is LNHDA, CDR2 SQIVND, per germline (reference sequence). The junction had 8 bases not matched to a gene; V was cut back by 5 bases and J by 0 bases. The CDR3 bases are TGTGCCAGTAGTGACGGACAGGGCGCAATGAACACTGAAGCTTTCTTT. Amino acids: CASSDGQGAMNTEAFF.

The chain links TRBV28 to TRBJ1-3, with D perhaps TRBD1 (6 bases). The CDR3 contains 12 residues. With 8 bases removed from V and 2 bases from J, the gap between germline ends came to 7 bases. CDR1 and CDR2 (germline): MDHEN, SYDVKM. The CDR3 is CASWTAGNTIYF. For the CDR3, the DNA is TGTGCCAGCTGGACAGCTGGAAACACCATATATTTT. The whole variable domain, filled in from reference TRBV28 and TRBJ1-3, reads DVKVTQSSRYLVKRTGEKVFLECVQDMDHENMFWYRQDPGLGLRLIYFSYDVKMKEKGDIPEGYSVSREKKERFSLILESASTNQTSMYLCASWTAGNTIYFGEGSWLTVV.

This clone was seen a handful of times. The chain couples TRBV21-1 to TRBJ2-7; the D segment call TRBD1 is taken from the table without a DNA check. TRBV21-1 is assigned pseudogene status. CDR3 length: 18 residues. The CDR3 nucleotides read TGTGCCAGCAGCAAAGGTTTAAGGAGACAGGGGGACGTCTACGAGCAGTACTTC. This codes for CASSKGLRRQGDVYEQYF.

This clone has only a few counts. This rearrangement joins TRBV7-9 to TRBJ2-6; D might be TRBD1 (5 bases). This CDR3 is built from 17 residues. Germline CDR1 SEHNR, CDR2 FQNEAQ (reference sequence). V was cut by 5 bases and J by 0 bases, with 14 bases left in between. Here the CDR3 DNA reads TGTGCCAGCAGCCCGACAGAACTTAGCTCTGGGGCCAACGTCCTGACTTTC. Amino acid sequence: CASSPTELSSGANVLTF.

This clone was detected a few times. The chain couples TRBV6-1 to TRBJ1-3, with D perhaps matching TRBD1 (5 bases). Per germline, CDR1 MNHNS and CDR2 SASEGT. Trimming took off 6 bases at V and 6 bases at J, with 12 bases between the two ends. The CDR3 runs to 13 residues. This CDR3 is CASSQGRENTIYF. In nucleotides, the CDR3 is TGTGCCAGCAGCCAGGGAAGGGAAAACACCATATATTTT.

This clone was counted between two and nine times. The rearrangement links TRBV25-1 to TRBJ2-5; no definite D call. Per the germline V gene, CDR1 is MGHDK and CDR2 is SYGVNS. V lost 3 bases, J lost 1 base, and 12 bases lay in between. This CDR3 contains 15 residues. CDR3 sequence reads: CASSDGYSLQETQYF. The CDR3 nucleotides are TGTGCCAGCAGTGATGGGTATAGCCTCCAAGAGACCCAGTACTTC. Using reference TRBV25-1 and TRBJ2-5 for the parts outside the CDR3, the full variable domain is EADIYQTPRYLVIGTGKKITLECSQTMGHDKMYWYQQDPGMELHLIHYSYGVNSTEKGDLSSESTVSRIRTEHFPLTLESARPSHTSQYLCASSDGYSLQETQYFGPGTRLLVL.

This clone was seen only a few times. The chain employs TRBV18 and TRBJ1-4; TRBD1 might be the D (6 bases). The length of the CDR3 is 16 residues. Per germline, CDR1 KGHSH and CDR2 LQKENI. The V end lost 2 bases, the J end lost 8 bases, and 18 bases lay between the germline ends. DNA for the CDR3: TGTGCCAGCTCACCAGAGAGCGGCTTTGGGGGCGAAAAACTGTTTTTT. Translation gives CASSPESGFGGEKLFF.

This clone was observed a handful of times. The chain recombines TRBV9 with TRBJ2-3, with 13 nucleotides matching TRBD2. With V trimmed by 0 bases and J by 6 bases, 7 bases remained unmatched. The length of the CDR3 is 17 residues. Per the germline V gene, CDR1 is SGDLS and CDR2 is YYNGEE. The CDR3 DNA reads TGTGCCAGCAGCGTAGACGGACTAGCGGGAGAAGGGGATACGCAGTATTTT. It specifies CASSVDGLAGEGDTQYF.

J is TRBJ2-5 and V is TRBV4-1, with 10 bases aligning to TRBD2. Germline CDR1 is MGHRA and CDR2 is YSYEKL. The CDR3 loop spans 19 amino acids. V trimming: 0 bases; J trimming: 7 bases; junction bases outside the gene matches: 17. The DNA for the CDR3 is TGCGCCAGCAGCCAAGAAGGAACTAGCGGGGACGGGTCACGGGGGACCCAGTACTTC. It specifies CASSQEGTSGDGSRGTQYF.

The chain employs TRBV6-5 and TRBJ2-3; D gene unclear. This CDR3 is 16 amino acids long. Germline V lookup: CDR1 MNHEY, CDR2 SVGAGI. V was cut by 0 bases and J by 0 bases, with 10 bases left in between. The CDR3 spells CASSYSSLTSTDTQYF. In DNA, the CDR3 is TGTGCCAGCAGTTACTCTTCGTTAACTAGCACAGATACGCAGTATTTT.

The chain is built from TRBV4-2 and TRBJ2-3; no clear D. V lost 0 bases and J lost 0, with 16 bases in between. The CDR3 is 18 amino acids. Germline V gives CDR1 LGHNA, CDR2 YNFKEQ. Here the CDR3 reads CASSQDAPVSSSTDTQYF. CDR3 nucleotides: TGTGCCAGCAGCCAAGATGCCCCGGTGTCTTCTAGCACAGATACGCAGTATTTT.

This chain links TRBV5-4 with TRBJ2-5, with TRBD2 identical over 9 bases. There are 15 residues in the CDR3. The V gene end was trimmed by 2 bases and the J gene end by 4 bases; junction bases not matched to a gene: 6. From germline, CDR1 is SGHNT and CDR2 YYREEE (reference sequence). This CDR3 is CASSLRELAGETQYF. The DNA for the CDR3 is TGTGCCAGCAGCTTAAGGGAACTAGCGGGAGAGACCCAGTACTTC.

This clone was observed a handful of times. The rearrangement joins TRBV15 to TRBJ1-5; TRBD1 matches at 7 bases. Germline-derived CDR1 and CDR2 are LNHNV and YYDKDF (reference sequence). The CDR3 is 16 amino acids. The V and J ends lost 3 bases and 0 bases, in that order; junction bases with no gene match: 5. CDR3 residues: CATSSGTAYSNQPQHF. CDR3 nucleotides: TGTGCCACCAGCAGCGGGACAGCGTATAGCAATCAGCCCCAGCATTTT.

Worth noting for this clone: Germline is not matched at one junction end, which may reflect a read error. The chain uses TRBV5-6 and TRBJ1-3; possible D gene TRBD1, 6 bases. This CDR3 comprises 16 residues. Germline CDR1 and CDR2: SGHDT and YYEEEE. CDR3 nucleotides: TGTGCCAGCAGCTTCAGGGGAGCCGCCTCTGGAAACAACATATATTTT. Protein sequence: CASSFRGAASGNNIYF.

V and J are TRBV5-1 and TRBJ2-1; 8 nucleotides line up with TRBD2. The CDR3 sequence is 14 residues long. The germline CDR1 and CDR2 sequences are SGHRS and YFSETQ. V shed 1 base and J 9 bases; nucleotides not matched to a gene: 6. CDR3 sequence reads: CASSLLVAGSEQFF. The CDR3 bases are TGCGCCAGCAGCTTGTTGGTAGCGGGAAGTGAGCAGTTCTTC.

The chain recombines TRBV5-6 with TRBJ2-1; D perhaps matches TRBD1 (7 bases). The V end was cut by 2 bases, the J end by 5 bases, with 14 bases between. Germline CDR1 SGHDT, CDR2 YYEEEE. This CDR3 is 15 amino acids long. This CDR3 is CASSFDQGGHNEQFF. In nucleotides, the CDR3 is TGTGCCAGCAGCTTTGATCAGGGGGGTCACAATGAGCAGTTCTTC.

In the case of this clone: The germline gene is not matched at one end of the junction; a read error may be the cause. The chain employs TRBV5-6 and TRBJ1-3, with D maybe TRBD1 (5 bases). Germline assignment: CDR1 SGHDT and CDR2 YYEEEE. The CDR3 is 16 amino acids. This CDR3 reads CASSSPRRQIGNNIYF. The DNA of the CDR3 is TGTGCCAGCAGCTCCCCGCGTCGACAGATTGGAAACAACATATATTTT. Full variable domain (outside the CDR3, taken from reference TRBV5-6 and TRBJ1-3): DAGVTQSPTHLIKTRGQQVTLRCSPKSGHDTVSWYQQALGQGPQFIFQYYEEEERQRGNFPDRFSGHQFPNYSSELNVNALLLGDSALYLCASSSPRRQIGNNIYFGEGSWLTVV.

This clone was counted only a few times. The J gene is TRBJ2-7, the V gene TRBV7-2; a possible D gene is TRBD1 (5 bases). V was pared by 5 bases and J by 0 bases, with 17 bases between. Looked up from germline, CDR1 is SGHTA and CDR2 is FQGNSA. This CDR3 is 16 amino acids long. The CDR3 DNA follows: TGTGCCAGCAGCCGAGTTGTAGGGGCGCGCTCCTACGAGCAGTACTTC. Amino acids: CASSRVVGARSYEQYF. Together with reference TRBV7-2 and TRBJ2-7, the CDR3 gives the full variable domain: GAGVSQSPSNKVTEKGKDVELRCDPISGHTALYWYRQSLGQGLEFLIYFQGNSAPDKSGLPSDRFSAERTGGSVSTLTIQRTQQEDSAVYLCASSRVVGARSYEQYFGPGTRLTVT.

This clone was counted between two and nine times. CDR3 nucleotides: TGTGCCTGGAGTGCAAGCACAGGGACGACTTTCTTT. This gives the protein CAWSASTGTTFF. The chain links TRBV30 to TRBJ1-1, with a possible D match to TRBD1 (6 bases). The V gene lost 1 base and the J gene lost 12 bases, with 15 bases spanning the gap. Germline V lookup: CDR1 GTSNPN, CDR2 SVGIG (reference sequence). This CDR3 spans 12 amino acids.

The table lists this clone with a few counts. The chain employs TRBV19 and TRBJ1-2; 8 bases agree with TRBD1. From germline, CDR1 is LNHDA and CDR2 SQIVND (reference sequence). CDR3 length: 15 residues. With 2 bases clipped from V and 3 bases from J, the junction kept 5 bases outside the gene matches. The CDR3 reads CASSISRGQDYGYTF. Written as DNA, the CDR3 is TGTGCCAGTAGTATAAGCAGGGGGCAGGACTATGGCTACACCTTC.

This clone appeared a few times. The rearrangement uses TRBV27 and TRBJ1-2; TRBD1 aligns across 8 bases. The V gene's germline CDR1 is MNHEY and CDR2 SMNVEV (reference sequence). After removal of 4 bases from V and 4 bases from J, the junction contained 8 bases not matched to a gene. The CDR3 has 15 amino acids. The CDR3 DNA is TGTGCCAGCAGTTGGGGACAGGATAGGCTCTATGGCTACACCTTC. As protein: CASSWGQDRLYGYTF.

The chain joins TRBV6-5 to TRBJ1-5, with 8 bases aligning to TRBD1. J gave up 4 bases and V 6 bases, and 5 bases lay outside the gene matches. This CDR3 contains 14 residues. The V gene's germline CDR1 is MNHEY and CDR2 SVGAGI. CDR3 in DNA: TGTGCCAGCAGCGGAGACAGGGGTAATCAGCCCCAGCATTTT. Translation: CASSGDRGNQPQHF.

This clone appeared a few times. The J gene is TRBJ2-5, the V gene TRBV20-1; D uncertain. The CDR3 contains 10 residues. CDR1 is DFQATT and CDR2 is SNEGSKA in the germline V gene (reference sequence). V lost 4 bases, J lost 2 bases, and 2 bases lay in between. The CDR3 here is CSATQETQYF. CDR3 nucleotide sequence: TGCAGTGCTACTCAAGAGACCCAGTACTTC.